These 5 T cell receptor beta chains were sequenced from one sample in a study of PD-1 blockade in classical Hodgkin lymphoma. Only in-frame clones appear in the TCRdb table, and some are missing; sequencing was by immunoSEQ multiplex PCR. The sample records about 100,000 clones, approximately 80% being singletons. In every patient, relapse followed autologous stem cell transplantation, while exposure to brentuximab vedotin differed. Specimen: peripheral blood mononuclear cells (PBMCs), collected at baseline. All receptors come from a human donor with classical Hodgkin lymphoma.

The chain has TRBV2 and TRBJ2-1, with 7 bases fitting TRBD1. The V gene's germline CDR1 is SNHLY and CDR2 FYNNEI. V lost 4 bases and J lost 7; bases outside the gene matches: 13. This CDR3 is built from 16 residues. The CDR3 DNA follows: TGTGCCAGCAGTGTAACGGGACAGTTCGGCGGGAATGAGCAGTTCTTC. The encoded protein is CASSVTGQFGGNEQFF.

The chain carries TRBV5-1 and TRBJ2-7; D possibly matches TRBD1 or TRBD2 (6 bases each). Germline V gene sequence: CDR1 SGHRS, CDR2 YFSETQ. V gave up 4 bases and J gave up 4 bases, with 12 bases separating them. CDR3 length: 13 residues. CDR3 protein: CASSGLQGYEQYF. The DNA of the CDR3 is TGCGCCAGCAGCGGACTACAGGGATACGAGCAGTACTTC. The full variable domain, rest sourced from reference TRBV5-1 and TRBJ2-7, is KAGVTQTPRYLIKTRGQQVTLSCSPISGHRSVSWYQQTPGQGLQFLFEYFSETQRNKGNFPGRFSGRQFSNSRSEMNVSTLELGDSALYLCASSGLQGYEQYFGPGTRLTVT.

The V gene is TRBV19, the J gene TRBJ2-7; 7 positions match TRBD2. The V and J ends lost 9 bases and 0 bases, in that order; junction bases with no gene match: 8. The CDR3 covers 14 residues. Per germline, CDR1 LNHDA and CDR2 SQIVND (reference sequence). This CDR3 is CASAWGGSSYEQYF. As DNA, the CDR3 is TGTGCCAGCGCTTGGGGGGGGAGCTCCTACGAGCAGTACTTC.

The chain is built from TRBV5-1 and TRBJ2-2; maybe TRBD1 (6 bases). The CDR3 length is 16 residues. CDR1 and CDR2 (germline): SGHRS, YFSETQ. With 4 bases removed from V and 0 bases from J, the gap between germline ends came to 13 bases. As DNA, the CDR3 is TGCGCCAGCAGCCGAGGGGGTACTGCGAACACCGGGGAGCTGTTTTTT. Its translation is CASSRGGTANTGELFF.

The chain recombines TRBV7-2 with TRBJ1-3; D is uncertain. Germline CDR1 is SGHTA and CDR2 is FQGNSA. Trimming removed 0 bases at V and 3 bases at J, with 15 bases between. This CDR3 is built from 17 residues. The CDR3 nucleotides read TGTGCCAGCAGCTTAGCGTTTGAGGGCCGTAGTGGAAACACCATATATTTT. The encoded protein is CASSLAFEGRSGNTIYF.